The entry that follows covers one T cell receptor beta chain sequence. Its specificity is unknown. TCRdb keeps only in-frame clones here, not all; method: immunoSEQ multiplex PCR. The sample yields around 10,000 clones, around 63% seen once. The data were taken from a study of radiation and T cells in renal cell carcinoma. The treatment denotes: 15 Gy SBRT to primary tumor, nephrectomy 4 weeks later. Study-wide findings and caveats: Compared with controls, irradiated tumors showed greater TCR clonality. In blood, top tumor clones expanded by 2 weeks, shrinking by 4.

Trimming left V 3 bases short and J 0 bases short, with 12 bases between. Germline V gene lookup returns CDR1 MNHNS and CDR2 SASEGT. The CDR3 is made up of 16 amino acids. The TCR was taken from a woman in her fifties or sixties with renal cell carcinoma. The material sequenced was tumor tissue, taken from a patient whose treatment included radiotherapy and nephrectomy. V usage is TRBV6-1 and J usage is TRBJ1-3; a weak D match, TRBD1 (5 bases). The CDR3 is CASSEWGRPSGNTIYF. The CDR3 region has the DNA TGTGCCAGCAGTGAGTGGGGCCGTCCCTCTGGAAACACCATATATTTT.